One T cell receptor (beta chain) is described in this entry. This table comes from immunoSEQ multiplex PCR, and its TCRdb copy is limited to in-frame clones, with some not included. The table lists 15,000 or so clones, 80% to 90% of them singletons, with about a fifth in the top ten. These data originate in a study of T cell changes during pregnancy in multiple sclerosis. CDR1 is MNHEY and CDR2 is SVGAGI in the germline V gene. Trimming left V 2 bases short and J 8 bases short, with 15 bases between. The CDR3 has 14 amino acids. The source is a female donor with multiple sclerosis, enrolled in a pregnancy study. Source: CD8+ T cells from peripheral blood mononuclear cells, taken in the first trimester of pregnancy. The V gene is TRBV6-5, the J gene TRBJ1-2; D possibly corresponds to TRBD1 (5 bases). CDR3 sequence (DNA): TGTGCCAGCAGTTACGGCGCAGGGAATCCCGGCTACACCTTC. Translating it yields CASSYGAGNPGYTF.